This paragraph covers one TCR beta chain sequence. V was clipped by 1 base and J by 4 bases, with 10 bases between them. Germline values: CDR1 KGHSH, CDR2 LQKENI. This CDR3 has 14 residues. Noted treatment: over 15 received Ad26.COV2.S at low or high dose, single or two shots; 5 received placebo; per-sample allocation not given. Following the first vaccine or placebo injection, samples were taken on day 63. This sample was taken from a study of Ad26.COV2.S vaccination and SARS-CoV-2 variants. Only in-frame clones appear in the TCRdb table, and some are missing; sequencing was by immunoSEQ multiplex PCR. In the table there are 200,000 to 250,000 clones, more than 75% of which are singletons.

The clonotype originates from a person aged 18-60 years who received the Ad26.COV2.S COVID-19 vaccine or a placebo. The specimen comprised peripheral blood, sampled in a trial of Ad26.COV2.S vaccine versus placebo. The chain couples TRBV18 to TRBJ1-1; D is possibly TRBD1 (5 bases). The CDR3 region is CASSPLQGSTEAFF. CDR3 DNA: TGTGCCAGCTCACCACTTCAGGGATCCACTGAAGCTTTCTTT.